Each of the 14 T cell receptor beta chains below was sequenced from the same sample in a study of blood T cell repertoires in COVID-19. TCRdb's table, derived via immunoSEQ multiplex PCR, lists solely in-frame clones and lacks some. Of about 190,000 clones listed, around 84% are singletons. The sample consisted of peripheral blood. The receptor set was obtained from a human donor in a cohort sampled during active COVID-19.

This clone showed up just once. This chain connects TRBV3-1 (or the pseudogene TRBV3-2) to TRBJ2-2, with a tentative D call TRBD1 (5 bases). Per the germline V gene, CDR1 is LGHDT and CDR2 is YNNKEL (reference sequence). Trimming stripped 3 bases from V and 5 bases from J, with 13 bases between. The CDR3 sequence is 15 residues long. The chain's CDR3 is CASSQYAPGTGELFF. The CDR3, as DNA: TGTGCCAGCAGCCAGTATGCTCCAGGGACCGGGGAGCTGTTTTTT.

The table lists this clone with a count of one. The chain is built from TRBV6-5 and TRBJ2-3; D may be TRBD1 (6 bases). Trimming stripped 6 bases from V and 6 bases from J, with 10 bases between. CDR3 length: 12 amino acids. CDR1 and CDR2 from the germline V gene are MNHEY and SVGAGI. This CDR3 is CASSHQGDTQYF. CDR3 bases: TGTGCCAGCAGCCACCAGGGGGATACGCAGTATTTT.

Only a few counts were recorded for this clone. This chain uses TRBV18 with TRBJ1-2, with D perhaps matching TRBD1 (6 bases). CDR1 is KGHSH and CDR2 is LQKENI in the germline V gene. Deletions cut 4 bases from V and 7 bases from J, with 19 bases between. CDR3 length: 15 amino acids. CDR3 DNA sequence: TGTGCCAGCTCACTGGGGGCCCAAACAGGGACTGGCTACACCTTC. It encodes CASSLGAQTGTGYTF.

This rearrangement joins TRBV5-5 to TRBJ1-2, with D tentatively TRBD1 (6 bases). V shed 4 bases and J shed 8 bases, with 15 bases lying between them. Germline V gene lookup returns CDR1 SGHKS and CDR2 YYEKEE (reference sequence). The CDR3 totals 13 residues. The CDR3 sequence is CASSPTGLNGYTF. CDR3 bases: TGTGCCAGCAGCCCCACAGGGTTAAACGGCTACACCTTC.

In this sample, this clone turned up a few times. Here the CDR3 DNA reads TGTGCCAGTAGTATAGGACAGGGGAGCTCCTACGAGCAGTACTTC. It translates to CASSIGQGSSYEQYF. The chain uses TRBV19 and TRBJ2-7, with 8 bases aligning to TRBD1. Germline CDR1 and CDR2: LNHDA and SQIVND (reference sequence). This CDR3 spans 15 amino acids. The trim removed 1 base at V and 0 bases at J, leaving 2 bases unmatched.

The J gene is TRBJ2-7, the V gene TRBV11-2, with D maybe TRBD1 (6 bases). Trimming removed 6 bases at V and 7 bases at J, with 25 bases between. This CDR3 has 16 residues. Germline CDR1 reads SGHAT; CDR2 reads FQNNGV. DNA of the CDR3: TGTGCCAGCAGAGGGGGATGGGGTAGACAGGCCCAAGAGCAGTACTTC. Protein sequence: CASRGGWGRQAQEQYF.

This clone was observed a few times. V is TRBV6-5 and J is TRBJ2-5, with 9 bases matching TRBD1. There are 15 residues in the CDR3. V lost 6 bases to trimming and J lost 1 base; unmatched junction nucleotides: 6. Germline values: CDR1 MNHEY, CDR2 SVGAGI. DNA of the CDR3: TGTGCCAGCAGCCGGGGGGACAGGGTCCAAGAGACCCAGTACTTC. The encoded protein is CASSRGDRVQETQYF.

This clone has more than one count but fewer than ten. The chain uses TRBV18 and TRBJ1-1; 9 nucleotides match TRBD1. The germline V gene encodes CDR1 KGHSH and CDR2 LQKENI. CDR3 length equals 14 residues. V shed 6 bases, J shed 4 bases, and the junction held 6 bases outside the gene matches. The CDR3 nucleotides read TGTGCCAGCTCGCGCCGACAGGGGGGCACTGAAGCTTTCTTT. As protein: CASSRRQGGTEAFF.

This sequence joins TRBV5-1 and TRBJ2-1; TRBD2 agrees at 12 bases. Germline V gene data show CDR1 as SGHRS and CDR2 as YFSETQ. The CDR3 sequence is 14 residues long. With V trimmed by 4 bases and J by 7 bases, 3 bases remained unmatched. CDR3 residues: CASSPLAGGNEQFF. Written as DNA, the CDR3 is TGCGCCAGCAGCCCTCTAGCGGGGGGGAATGAGCAGTTCTTC.

V usage is TRBV11-2 and J usage is TRBJ2-1; D perhaps matches TRBD1 (6 bases). Germline assignment: CDR1 SGHAT and CDR2 FQNNGV. V lost 6 bases and J lost 7, with 13 bases in between. This CDR3 spans 13 amino acids. Here the CDR3 DNA reads TGTGCCAGCAGGGACACAGGGTTAAATGAGCAGTTCTTC. This sequence encodes CASRDTGLNEQFF.

V is TRBV2 and J is TRBJ1-1; TRBD1 matches 10 bases. V was clipped by 6 bases and J by 9 bases; unmatched bases: 13. The germline gives CDR1 SNHLY, CDR2 FYNNEI. The CDR3 sequence is 15 residues long. CDR3 DNA: TGTGCCAGCAGGATTGGAGCCGGGACAGGGGAAAAAGCTTTCTTT. This encodes CASRIGAGTGEKAFF.

The chain joins TRBV30 to TRBJ1-2; D unclear. Germline lookup yields CDR1 GTSNPN and CDR2 SVGIG (reference sequence). The CDR3 spans 13 residues. The V gene lost 5 bases and the J gene lost 3 bases, with 13 bases spanning the gap. The CDR3 here is CAWRNRRDYGYTF. The CDR3 region has the DNA TGTGCCTGGCGAAACCGACGGGACTATGGCTACACCTTC.

The gene calls are TRBV2 and TRBJ1-1, with TRBD1 identical over 7 bases. J gave up 7 bases and V 6 bases, and 17 bases lay outside the gene matches. Germline CDR1 and CDR2: SNHLY and FYNNEI. CDR3 length: 16 residues. DNA for the CDR3: TGTGCCAGCAGCGGCGTTACAGGGGCCTCGGCGAATGAAGCTTTCTTT. Protein product: CASSGVTGASANEAFF.

The gene calls are TRBV3-1 (or the pseudogene TRBV3-2) and TRBJ1-1; 7 nucleotides match TRBD1. Germline V lookup: CDR1 LGHDT, CDR2 YNNKEL (reference sequence). This CDR3 region has 13 residues. V shed 3 bases, J shed 5 bases, and the junction held 3 bases outside the gene matches. In DNA, the CDR3 is TGTGCCAGCAGCCATGCAGGGGGGACTGAAGCTTTCTTT. The encoded protein is CASSHAGGTEAFF.